This T cell receptor (beta chain) was sequenced in a study of cytomegalovirus exposure and HLA in healthy donors. Points from the study as a whole: Some V segments (TRBV6-2 and TRBV6-3 among them) were excluded as indistinguishable.

PCR employed 60 Vbeta and 13 Jbeta primers. Method: immunoSEQ multiplex PCR; TCRdb's copy keeps in-frame clones and lacks some. Of 150,000 to 200,000 clones in the sample, around 81% were seen once. As regards this clone: Antigen unknown. The junction departs from germline at one end; a sequencing error may be responsible.

Germline values: CDR1 MNHNS, CDR2 SASEGT. CDR3 size: 14 residues. Sequencing was done on a sample of PBMCs. The gene calls are TRBV6-1 and TRBJ2-4, with D possibly being TRBD1 (5 bases). The clonotype comes from a young woman in good health and CMV-seronegative. This CDR3 reads CASSETRTYNSQYF. CDR3 sequence (DNA): TGTGCCAGCAGTGAAACGAGGACATATAACAGTCAGTACTTC.